This TCR beta chain was captured by sequencing in a study of blood T cell repertoires in COVID-19. Study-wide context: The study drew acute and convalescent COVID-19 samples from the United States, Italy and Spain. From T cells, B-cell-depleted T cells, or PBMCs came the material, which was cDNA or gDNA.

Losses at the gene ends were 3 bases for V and 6 bases for J; bases not matched to a gene: 17. The CDR3 totals 18 residues. CDR1 and CDR2 (germline): KGHSH, LQKENI. Source study methods: Scientists estimated how many nucleated cells there were by amplifying reference gene primers. Method: immunoSEQ multiplex PCR; TCRdb's copy keeps in-frame clones and lacks some. That table is the source of V, J and clone size, and D and trimming were worked out from the DNA. The sample has around 70,000 clones; approximately 89% are singletons. The TCR comes from a woman aged 55-75 years with active COVID-19. Sequenced sample: peripheral blood. The chain employs TRBV18 and TRBJ2-4; 7 bases are a match to TRBD2. The CDR3 DNA reads TGTGCCAGCTCACCTGACGCCGGGGACTACCGACGGGGAAACATTCAGTACTTC. Encoded protein: CASSPDAGDYRRGNIQYF.